This T cell receptor (beta chain) was found in a study of blood T cell repertoires in COVID-19. The wider study: COVID-19 samples, acute and convalescent, were from the United States, Italy and Spain. PBMCs, B-cell-depleted T cells, or T cells provided the cDNA or gDNA that made up the material.

In the study's own analysis: For nucleated cells, counts were estimated from reference gene primer amplification. TCRdb's table, derived via immunoSEQ multiplex PCR, lists solely in-frame clones and lacks some. Clone size and V and J calls were adopted from that table, with D and trimming inferred from the DNA. The repertoire has 200,000 or so clones, 70% to 90% of them found once; the top ten carry approximately 11%. Sequenced input: peripheral blood. This sequence originates from a human donor with active or convalescent COVID-19. The donor label of this sample is uncertain.

The CDR3 here is CASSFGDRAYEQYF. The CDR3 bases are TGTGCCAGCAGTTTTGGAGACAGAGCCTACGAGCAGTACTTC. V and J are TRBV28 and TRBJ2-7, with a tentative D call TRBD1 (5 bases). Germline lookup yields CDR1 MDHEN and CDR2 SYDVKM. Trimming cost V 3 bases and J 2 bases, with 11 bases left between them. The CDR3 is 14 residues long.